This TCR beta chain stems from a study of cytomegalovirus exposure and HLA in healthy donors. Across the study: As an earlier analysis found, about 179 million T cells yielded over 95 million unique TCR beta sequences.

Unrecorded immune exposures were likely, despite nominal health at sampling. A few counts support this clone. Its target is unknown. The PCR employed 60 Vbeta primers together with 13 Jbeta primers. The assay was immunoSEQ multiplex PCR, and TCRdb's table has in-frame clones only and misses some. There are 65,000 to 90,000 clones in the sample; less than 80% occur only once, and less than 9.5% lies in the top ten. Study outcomes and limitations: Some segments of the V type, notably TRBV6-2 and TRBV6-3, were excluded as indistinguishable. The Asian-associated ancestry cluster reportedly had fewer N-insertions than the roughly 670-donor mean in a later analysis.

V was cut by 5 bases and J by 0 bases, with 4 bases left in between. The CDR3 consists of 12 residues. The V gene's germline CDR1 is MDHEN and CDR2 SYDVKM. The chain employs TRBV28 and TRBJ1-2; D not certain. This clonotype was obtained from a woman aged 40 to 55 in good health and CMV-seropositive. The sequenced material came from PBMCs. The CDR3 loop reads CASSTANYGYTF. The CDR3 nucleotides are TGTGCCAGCAGTACGGCTAACTATGGCTACACCTTC.